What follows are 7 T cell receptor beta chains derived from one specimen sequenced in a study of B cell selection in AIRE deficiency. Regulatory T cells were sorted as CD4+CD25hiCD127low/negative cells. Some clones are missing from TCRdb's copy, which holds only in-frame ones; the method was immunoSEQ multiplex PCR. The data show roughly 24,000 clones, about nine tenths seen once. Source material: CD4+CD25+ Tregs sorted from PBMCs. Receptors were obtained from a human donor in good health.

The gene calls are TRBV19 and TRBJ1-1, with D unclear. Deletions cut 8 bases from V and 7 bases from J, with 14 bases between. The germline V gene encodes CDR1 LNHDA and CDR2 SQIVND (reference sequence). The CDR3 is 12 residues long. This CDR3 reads CASGLRNFEAFF. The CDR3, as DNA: TGTGCCAGTGGGCTTCGGAATTTTGAAGCTTTCTTT.

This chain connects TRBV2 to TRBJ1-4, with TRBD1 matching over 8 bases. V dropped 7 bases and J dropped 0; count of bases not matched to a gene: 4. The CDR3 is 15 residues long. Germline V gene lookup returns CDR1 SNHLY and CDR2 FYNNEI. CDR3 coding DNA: TGTGCCAGCAATGGACAGGGTGCAACTAATGAAAAACTGTTTTTT. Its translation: CASNGQGATNEKLFF.

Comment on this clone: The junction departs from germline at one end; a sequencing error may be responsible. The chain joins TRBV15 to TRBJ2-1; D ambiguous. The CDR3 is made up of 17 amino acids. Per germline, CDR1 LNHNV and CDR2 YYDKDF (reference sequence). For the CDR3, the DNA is TGTGCCGCCAGACAACCGCCGGCCCTCTCCTCCTACAATGAGCAGTTCTTC. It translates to CAARQPPALSSYNEQFF.

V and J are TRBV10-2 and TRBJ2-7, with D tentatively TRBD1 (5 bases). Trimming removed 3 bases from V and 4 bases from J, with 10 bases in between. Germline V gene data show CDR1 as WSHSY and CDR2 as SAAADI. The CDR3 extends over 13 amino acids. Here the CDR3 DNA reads TGCGCCAGCAGTGACCAGGGATTATACGAGCAGTACTTC. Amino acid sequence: CASSDQGLYEQYF.

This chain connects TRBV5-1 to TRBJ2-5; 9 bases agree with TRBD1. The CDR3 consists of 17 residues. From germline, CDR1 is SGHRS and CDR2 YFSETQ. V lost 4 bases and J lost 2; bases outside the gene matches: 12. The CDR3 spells CASSALQGARGQETQYF. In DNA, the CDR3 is TGCGCCAGCAGCGCCTTACAGGGGGCGAGGGGGCAAGAGACCCAGTACTTC.

In nucleotides, the CDR3 is TGTGCCAGCAGCTTAGGGGCTAGCTCTGGAAACACCATATATTTT. It yields the protein CASSLGASSGNTIYF. This chain links TRBV7-9 with TRBJ1-3; D is unresolved. V lost 1 base and J lost 0, with 7 bases in between. This CDR3 is 15 amino acids long. CDR1 is SEHNR and CDR2 is FQNEAQ in the germline V gene (reference sequence).

CDR3 DNA sequence: TGTGCCAGCAGTTTTAGGGACAGGGCGTCCTACAATGAGCAGTTCTTC. Its protein is CASSFRDRASYNEQFF. The V gene is TRBV28, the J gene TRBJ2-1; 9 nucleotides match TRBD1. Trimming at V came to 3 bases and at J to 1 base, leaving 4 bases not matched to a gene. Germline V gene data show CDR1 as MDHEN and CDR2 as SYDVKM. The CDR3 is 16 amino acids.